This section outlines one T cell receptor beta chain sequence together with its context. This clone's antigen is unknown. No much larger clone exists at a distance of one base, and base qualities are not known. Participants in the prospective study were aged roughly 18 to 100 years, lived in about two dozen United States geographic areas, and enrolled through a virtual design. In the prospective study, cohorts were assigned on the basis of participant-reported clinical history obtained from a screening survey and a study questionnaire. ImmuneRACE Cohort 3 recovered participants were defined by two consecutive negative NP/OP PCR tests, healthcare professional clearance, or symptom resolution. In the prospective study, mobile phlebotomists collected whole blood, serum and a nasopharyngeal or oropharyngeal swab from each participant. Over an approximately two-month period, participants in the prospective study had the option of providing additional blood draws and questionnaires. Blood samples from the prospective study were shipped frozen or at room temperature prior to DNA extraction.

The immunoSEQ Assay, a bias-controlled multiplex PCR, was used to amplify TCRbeta CDR3 regions from genomic DNA. On the authors' methods: The number of nucleated cells in each sample was estimated from the amplification of reference gene primers within the assay. To quantify the absolute abundance of each unique TCRbeta CDR3 rearrangement, sequence reads were collapsed and filtered. For each sample, productive Simpson clonality was calculated as the square root of Simpson's diversity index across productive rearrangements. The clones in this table, taken by TCRdb from immuneACCESS, are in-frame only. Not every clone is retained; where verified, under half of the shortfall comes from an unresolved V gene, and the cause of the rest is unknown. The V and J calls and clone size were taken over from that table, and D and trimming were inferred from the DNA. This sample has a few hundred thousand clones in its table, and 85% of those were observed once. The ten largest clones add up to 15% to 20% of the sample.

The CDR3 spans 14 residues, from the cysteine through the phenylalanine. Here the CDR3 DNA is all that survives: 42 bases in frame from base 1. Trimmed from V: 3 bases; trimmed from J: 8 bases; junction bases lacking a gene match: 6. The germline V gene (reference sequence) specifies LNHDA as CDR1 and SQIVND as CDR2. The data derive from a study of blood T cell repertoires in COVID-19 (dated by TCRdb to 2018 to 2021). Broadly, across the study: Samples from collaborators originated in the United States, Italy and Spain and spanned both the acute and convalescent phases of COVID-19. The material from the prospective study consisted of cDNA or gDNA derived from T cells, B-cell-depleted T cells, or PBMCs. The dataset comprised deeply sampled blood TCRbeta repertoires from subjects exposed to, actively infected with, or recovered from COVID-19. The repertoires were released in a freely available public database intended as a resource for research on the immune response to SARS-CoV-2. The samples were drawn from the first 160 participants of the ongoing ImmuneRACE study and from 950 to 1,500 subjects provided by 6 global collaborators. Sample metadata almost always included a de-identified subject ID, COVID-19 status, age in years and sex. HLA class I and class II types, where available, came from metadata supplied by the sample provider rather than from assay-based typing.

General study outcomes and caveats: Clinical and demographic metadata were provided uncurated, with the amount varying by source and participant.

The specimen was PBMCs or T cells enriched from blood (not recorded which). This sequence uses TRBV19 and TRBJ2-1, with 8 middle bases fitting TRBD1. This TCR derives from a man aged 35 to 55 who had recovered from COVID-19. Here the CDR3 is given as CASSIWTGQDEQFF. The DNA sequence is as follows: TGTGCCAGTAGTATCTGGACAGGGCAGGATGAGCAGTTCTTC.